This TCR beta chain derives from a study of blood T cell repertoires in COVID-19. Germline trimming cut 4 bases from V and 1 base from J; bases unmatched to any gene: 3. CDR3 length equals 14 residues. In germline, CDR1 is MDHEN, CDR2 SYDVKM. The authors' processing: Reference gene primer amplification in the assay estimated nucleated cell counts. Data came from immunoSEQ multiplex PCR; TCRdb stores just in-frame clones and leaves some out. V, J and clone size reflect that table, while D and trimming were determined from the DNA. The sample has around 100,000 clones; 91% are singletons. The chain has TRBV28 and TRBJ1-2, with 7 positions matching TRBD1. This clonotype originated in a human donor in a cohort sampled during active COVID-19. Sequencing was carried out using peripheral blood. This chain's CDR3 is CASSYDRDNYGYTF. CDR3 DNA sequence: TGTGCCAGCAGTTACGACAGGGATAACTATGGCTACACCTTC.